The next 30 T cell receptor beta chains were all read from a single sample in a study of blood T cell repertoires in COVID-19 (dated by TCRdb to the early 2020s). The library was produced with the immunoSEQ multiplex PCR assay. TCRdb holds this immuneACCESS table with in-frame rearrangements only. Some clones are missing; in checked studies, unresolved V genes explain under half, and the rest has no known cause. A total of about 200,000 clones appear in this sample, approximately 80% of them only once. The ten most abundant clones make up approximately 13% of the sample. Sequencing was performed on peripheral blood. The receptors stem from a human donor in a cohort sampled during active COVID-19.

The V and J genes are TRBV28 and TRBJ2-4; 10 nucleotides align to TRBD2. The trim removed 3 bases at V and 8 bases at J, leaving 10 bases unmatched. Germline CDR1 reads MDHEN; CDR2 reads SYDVKM. This CDR3 region has 16 residues. The CDR3 bases are TGTGCCAGCAGTTTCTCACCGGCTAGCGGGAGTGACATTCAGTACTTC. Translating it yields CASSFSPASGSDIQYF.

The genes are TRBV5-1 and TRBJ1-2; 10 bases map to TRBD1. With V trimmed by 3 bases and J by 4 bases, 3 bases remained unmatched. The CDR3 has 14 residues. From germline, CDR1 is SGHRS and CDR2 YFSETQ. CDR3 protein: CASSWTGGIYGYTF. CDR3 nucleotide sequence: TGCGCCAGCAGCTGGACAGGGGGAATCTATGGCTACACCTTC.

This sequence joins TRBV5-1 and TRBJ2-2; perhaps TRBD2 as D (6 bases). Per germline, CDR1 SGHRS and CDR2 YFSETQ. There are 16 residues in the CDR3. The V gene lost 1 base and the J gene lost 1 base, with 11 bases spanning the gap. CDR3 DNA: TGCGCCAGCAGCTTGCGCCTAGCGTTGAACACCGGGGAGCTGTTTTTT. Its translation is CASSLRLALNTGELFF. Filled out from reference TRBV5-1 and TRBJ2-2, the complete variable domain reads KAGVTQTPRYLIKTRGQQVTLSCSPISGHRSVSWYQQTPGQGLQFLFEYFSETQRNKGNFPGRFSGRQFSNSRSEMNVSTLELGDSALYLCASSLRLALNTGELFFGEGSRLTVL.

The rearrangement joins TRBV24-1 to TRBJ2-3; the D gene is possibly TRBD1 (6 bases). The germline V and J ends were trimmed by 2 bases and 1 base, with 21 bases remaining between them. The length of the CDR3 is 19 residues. Germline V gene data show CDR1 as KGHDR and CDR2 as SFDVKD. CDR3 coding DNA: TGTGCCACCAGTGATTCCGGGCCCTCTTTGGGGGCACGCACAGATACGCAGTATTTT. It specifies CATSDSGPSLGARTDTQYF.

The chain couples TRBV2 to TRBJ1-6, with 8 bases lining up with TRBD1. Germline trimming cut 5 bases from V and 1 base from J; bases unmatched to any gene: 10. CDR1 is SNHLY and CDR2 is FYNNEI in the germline V gene. This CDR3 has 18 amino acids. This CDR3 reads CASSYGQGTRSYNSPLHF. The DNA for the CDR3 is TGTGCCAGCAGTTACGGACAGGGAACGCGGTCCTATAATTCACCCCTCCACTTT.

The rearrangement uses TRBV5-4 and TRBJ1-1; TRBD1 might be the D (6 bases). V was trimmed by 0 bases and J by 5 bases, leaving 11 bases between them. The CDR3 runs 14 residues. Germline loops: CDR1 SGHNT, CDR2 YYREEE (reference sequence). The chain's CDR3 is CASSLDRRGTEAFF. DNA for the CDR3: TGTGCCAGCAGCTTGGATCGCAGGGGAACTGAAGCTTTCTTT. Variable domain in full (rest from reference TRBV5-4 and TRBJ1-1): ETGVTQSPTHLIKTRGQQVTLRCSSQSGHNTVSWYQQALGQGPQFIFQYYREEENGRGNFPPRFSGLQFPNYSSELNVNALELDDSALYLCASSLDRRGTEAFFGQGTRLTVV.

This sequence joins TRBV10-2 and TRBJ1-3; D unclear. Per germline, CDR1 WSHSY and CDR2 SAAADI. Trimming took 2 bases from V and 4 from J, leaving 12 bases between them. The CDR3 contains 15 residues. The CDR3 nucleotides are TGCGCCAGCAGTGAGCCCGAGCGGCTCGGAAACACCATATATTTT. Its protein product is CASSEPERLGNTIYF.

The rearrangement joins TRBV10-2 to TRBJ1-1; no reliable D call. This CDR3 region has 15 residues. V gave up 1 base and J gave up 4 bases, with 13 bases separating them. From germline, CDR1 is WSHSY and CDR2 SAAADI. The CDR3 nucleotides are TGCGCCAGCAGTGAGTTCATATCGCTACTCACTGAAGCTTTCTTT. Translating gives CASSEFISLLTEAFF.

The chain carries TRBV6-2 or TRBV6-3 and TRBJ2-3, with 10 bases lining up with TRBD2. In germline, CDR1 is MNHEY, CDR2 SVGEGT. The CDR3 has 15 amino acids. V shed 5 bases and J 4 bases; nucleotides not matched to a gene: 6. The CDR3 loop reads CASSLAGDEADTQYF. CDR3 DNA sequence: TGTGCCAGCAGTCTAGCGGGAGACGAAGCAGATACGCAGTATTTT.

The chain employs TRBV10-1 and TRBJ2-6; 8 bases match TRBD1. Trimming removed 6 bases from V and 2 bases from J; junction bases left unmatched: 0. Germline lookup yields CDR1 WNHNN and CDR2 SYGVQD (reference sequence). The CDR3 is 14 amino acids. CDR3 amino acids: CASSRGPGANVLTF. The CDR3 DNA is TGCGCCAGCAGCAGGGGGCCTGGGGCCAACGTCCTGACTTTC.

The V gene is TRBV19, the J gene TRBJ1-4; unclear D gene. The germline gives CDR1 LNHDA, CDR2 SQIVND (reference sequence). The CDR3 extends over 13 amino acids. Trimming took 1 base from V and 8 from J, leaving 8 bases between them. The CDR3 spells CASSIGGGEKLFF. CDR3 DNA sequence: TGTGCCAGTAGTATAGGTGGCGGCGAAAAACTGTTTTTT.

The chain employs TRBV5-8 and TRBJ1-5; 11 nucleotides line up with TRBD1. Trimming took 1 base from V and 1 from J; bases not matched to a gene: 7. In germline, CDR1 is SGHTS, CDR2 YDEGEE. CDR3 size: 18 residues. The CDR3: CASSLLDRGRPSNQPQHF. The DNA for the CDR3 is TGTGCCAGCAGCTTGTTGGACAGGGGGCGACCGAGCAATCAGCCCCAGCATTTT.

V usage is TRBV5-1 and J usage is TRBJ2-1; 10 nucleotides align to TRBD2. J gave up 5 bases and V 3 bases, and 11 bases lay outside the gene matches. From germline, CDR1 is SGHRS and CDR2 YFSETQ. CDR3 length equals 17 residues. The chain's CDR3 is CASSSSRAGGFHNEQFF. The CDR3 nucleotides are TGCGCCAGCAGCTCATCCCGAGCGGGAGGGTTTCACAATGAGCAGTTCTTC.

V usage is TRBV5-1 and J usage is TRBJ1-2, with a possible D match to TRBD1 (5 bases). V was pared by 6 bases and J by 4 bases, with 13 bases between. CDR3 size: 13 residues. Germline V CDR1 and CDR2: SGHRS, YFSETQ. The CDR3 sequence: CASTPGERYGYTF. The CDR3 region has the DNA TGCGCCAGCACCCCGGGGGAACGCTATGGCTACACCTTC.

The chain recombines TRBV10-1 with TRBJ2-1, with TRBD1 matching over 7 bases. This CDR3 is 13 amino acids long. Germline V gene lookup returns CDR1 WNHNN and CDR2 SYGVQD (reference sequence). V gave up 8 bases and J gave up 10 bases; unmatched junction bases: 11. In DNA form, the CDR3 reads TGCGCCAGCCAATCCCCCGGGACAGAAGAGCAGTTCTTC. Translated: CASQSPGTEEQFF.

The chain joins TRBV7-9 to TRBJ2-5; 8 nucleotides align to TRBD1. J lost 3 bases, V lost 5 bases, and 11 bases had no gene match. CDR3 length: 16 residues. Germline CDR1 is SEHNR and CDR2 is FQNEAQ (reference sequence). The CDR3 sequence: CASSDQIRTGKETQYF. CDR3 in DNA: TGTGCCAGCAGCGACCAGATACGGACAGGGAAAGAGACCCAGTACTTC.

The chain couples TRBV5-4 to TRBJ2-2; 10 bases match TRBD2. Trimming cost V 3 bases and J 6 bases; bases outside gene matches: 8. The CDR3 is 16 residues long. Per germline, CDR1 SGHNT and CDR2 YYREEE (reference sequence). The CDR3 bases are TGTGCCAGCAGCTCCCTAGGGACTAGCGTCGCCGGGGAGCTGTTTTTT. Protein sequence: CASSSLGTSVAGELFF.

V usage is TRBV6-2 or TRBV6-3 and J usage is TRBJ2-1; 11 bases line up with TRBD2. CDR1 MNHEY and CDR2 SVGEGT come from the germline V gene. This CDR3 is built from 20 residues. Trimming removed 5 bases from V and 0 bases from J; junction bases left unmatched: 15. CDR3 region: CASSRILAGERTSSYNEQFF. CDR3 coding DNA: TGTGCCAGCAGTCGCATACTAGCGGGGGAGAGAACTAGCTCCTACAATGAGCAGTTCTTC.

The chain couples TRBV19 to TRBJ2-3; 11 bases map to TRBD2. The J segment lost 0 bases and the V segment lost 1 base, leaving 18 bases of the junction unmatched. The germline CDR1 and CDR2 sequences are LNHDA and SQIVND (reference sequence). There are 22 residues in the CDR3. The chain's CDR3 is CASSIVARGTSGSPYSTDTQYF. CDR3 DNA sequence: TGTGCCAGTAGTATAGTGGCTCGAGGGACTAGCGGATCCCCCTATAGCACAGATACGCAGTATTTT. The full variable domain, its missing parts supplied by reference TRBV19 and TRBJ2-3, is DGGITQSPKYLFRKEGQNVTLSCEQNLNHDAMYWYRQDPGQGLRLIYYSQIVNDFQKGDIAEGYSVSREKKESFPLTVTSAQKNPTAFYLCASSIVARGTSGSPYSTDTQYFGPGTRLTVL.

Of note for this clone: Other nucleotide sequences in the sample specify the same CDR3. Written as DNA, the CDR3 is TGCGCCAGCAGCTTGACTAGCGGCCAAGAGACCCAGTACTTC. Its protein product is CASSLTSGQETQYF. V usage is TRBV5-1 and J usage is TRBJ2-5; 8 bases are shared with TRBD2. CDR3 length: 14 amino acids. Germline lookup yields CDR1 SGHRS and CDR2 YFSETQ. With V trimmed by 1 base and J by 1 base, 0 bases remained unmatched.

The chain has TRBV19 and TRBJ1-5; possible D gene TRBD1, 5 bases. Trimming took off 5 bases at V and 7 bases at J, with 21 bases between the two ends. The V gene's germline CDR1 is LNHDA and CDR2 SQIVND (reference sequence). The CDR3 consists of 16 residues. CDR3 loop: CASSPYAGTGVQPQHF. Written as DNA, the CDR3 is TGTGCCAGTAGTCCCTACGCCGGGACGGGGGTACAGCCCCAGCATTTT.

This chain links TRBV5-1 with TRBJ2-7; 10 nucleotides align to TRBD1. This CDR3 comprises 13 residues. The germline gives CDR1 SGHRS, CDR2 YFSETQ. V gave up 4 bases and J gave up 3 bases; unmatched junction bases: 1. The CDR3 is CASSRDRGYEQYF. CDR3 nucleotide sequence: TGCGCCAGCAGCAGGGACAGGGGCTACGAGCAGTACTTC.

This clone was picked up a small number of times. This rearrangement joins TRBV12-5 to TRBJ2-7; D remains ambiguous. CDR3 size: 14 residues. Germline values: CDR1 LGHNT, CDR2 FRNRAP. V lost 2 bases and J lost 0, with 8 bases in between. The CDR3 spells CASGLSPSSYEQYF. Here the CDR3 DNA reads TGTGCTAGTGGTTTGAGCCCTAGCTCCTACGAGCAGTACTTC.

The J gene is TRBJ2-7, the V gene TRBV7-9, with a possible D match to TRBD1 (6 bases). Trimming stripped 5 bases from V and 1 base from J, with 12 bases between. Germline lookup yields CDR1 SEHNR and CDR2 FQNEAQ (reference sequence). The CDR3 consists of 14 residues. The CDR3 region is CASSLPDSSYEQYF. The CDR3 DNA sequence: TGTGCCAGCAGCCTACCGGACAGTTCCTACGAGCAGTACTTC.

This chain joins TRBV28 and TRBJ2-7, with D possibly matching TRBD2 (6 bases). With 6 bases removed from V and 7 bases from J, the gap between germline ends came to 25 bases. CDR1 is MDHEN and CDR2 is SYDVKM in the germline V gene. The CDR3 loop spans 16 amino acids. The CDR3, as DNA: TGTGCCAGCAGGCGGGGTGACGGCTTTAAATTGGGGGAGCAGTACTTC. This encodes CASRRGDGFKLGEQYF. The full variable domain, its missing parts supplied by reference TRBV28 and TRBJ2-7, is DVKVTQSSRYLVKRTGEKVFLECVQDMDHENMFWYRQDPGLGLRLIYFSYDVKMKEKGDIPEGYSVSREKKERFSLILESASTNQTSMYLCASRRGDGFKLGEQYFGPGTRLTVT.

The chain employs TRBV10-1 and TRBJ2-1; TRBD2 matches 12 bases. CDR3 length equals 16 residues. Trimming cost V 0 bases and J 7 bases; bases outside gene matches: 4. Germline CDR1 reads WNHNN; CDR2 reads SYGVQD (reference sequence). The CDR3 is CASSESLTSGSNEQFF. CDR3 DNA: TGCGCCAGCAGTGAGTCGCTGACTAGCGGGAGTAATGAGCAGTTCTTC.

The gene calls are TRBV12-3 or TRBV12-4 and TRBJ1-1; tentatively, D is TRBD1 (6 bases). This CDR3 comprises 13 residues. The V gene lost 5 bases and the J gene lost 10 bases, with 17 bases spanning the gap. The CDR3 region has the DNA TGTGCCAGCAGTCGATTACAGGGAGTGAGAGCTTTCTTT. Protein product: CASSRLQGVRAFF.

The chain joins TRBV18 to TRBJ2-7, with 9 bases that match TRBD1. The CDR3 sequence is 16 residues long. Trimming at V came to 1 base and at J to 3 bases, leaving 7 bases not matched to a gene. CDR1 is KGHSH and CDR2 is LQKENI in the germline V gene. CDR3 sequence: CASSPLRRDRDYEQYF. CDR3 in DNA: TGTGCCAGCTCACCACTTCGACGGGACAGGGACTACGAGCAGTACTTC.

This clone was observed once. This chain links TRBV5-1 with TRBJ2-7; D remains unclear. CDR1 SGHRS and CDR2 YFSETQ come from the germline V gene. The V and J ends lost 0 bases and 5 bases respectively, with 12 bases between them. The CDR3 is 14 residues long. CDR3 sequence: CASSLGQIYNEQYF. The CDR3 nucleotides are TGCGCCAGCAGCTTGGGGCAGATTTACAACGAGCAGTACTTC.

The CDR3 bases are TGTGCCAGCTCACGGGCTAGCGGGTCGGCGGGGGAGCAGTTCTTC. Its protein product is CASSRASGSAGEQFF. V and J are TRBV18 and TRBJ2-1, with 8 bases aligning to TRBD2. J gave up 10 bases and V 4 bases, and 12 bases lay outside the gene matches. The CDR3 sequence is 15 residues long. Germline V gives CDR1 KGHSH, CDR2 LQKENI.